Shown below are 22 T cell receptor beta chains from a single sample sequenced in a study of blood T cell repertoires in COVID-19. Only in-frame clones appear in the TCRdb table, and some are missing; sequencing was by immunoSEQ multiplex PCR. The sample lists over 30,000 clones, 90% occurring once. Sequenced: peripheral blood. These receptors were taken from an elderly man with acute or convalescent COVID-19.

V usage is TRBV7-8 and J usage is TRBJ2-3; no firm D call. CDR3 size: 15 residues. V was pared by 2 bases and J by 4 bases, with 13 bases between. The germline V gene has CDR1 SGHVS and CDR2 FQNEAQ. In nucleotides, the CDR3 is TGTGCCAGCAGCTTAAGGATCGACGGAGCAGATACGCAGTATTTT. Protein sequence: CASSLRIDGADTQYF.

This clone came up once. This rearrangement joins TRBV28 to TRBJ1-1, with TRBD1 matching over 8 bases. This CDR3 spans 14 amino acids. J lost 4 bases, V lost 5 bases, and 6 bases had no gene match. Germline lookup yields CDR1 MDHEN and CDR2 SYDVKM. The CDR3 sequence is CASSRTGGTTEAFF. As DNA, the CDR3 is TGTGCCAGCAGTCGCACAGGGGGGACCACTGAAGCTTTCTTT.

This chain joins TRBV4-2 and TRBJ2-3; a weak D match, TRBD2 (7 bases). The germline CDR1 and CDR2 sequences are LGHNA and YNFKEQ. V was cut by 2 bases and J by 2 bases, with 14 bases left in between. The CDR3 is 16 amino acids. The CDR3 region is CASSQIRGGLTDTQYF. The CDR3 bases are TGTGCCAGCAGCCAAATTCGCGGGGGCCTCACAGATACGCAGTATTTT.

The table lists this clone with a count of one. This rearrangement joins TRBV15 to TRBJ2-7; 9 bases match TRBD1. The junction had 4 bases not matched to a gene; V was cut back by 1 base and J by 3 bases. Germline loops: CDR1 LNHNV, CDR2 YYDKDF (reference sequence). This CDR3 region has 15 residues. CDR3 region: CATSRAATGGYEQYF. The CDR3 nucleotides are TGTGCCACCAGCAGAGCCGCGACAGGGGGCTACGAGCAGTACTTC.

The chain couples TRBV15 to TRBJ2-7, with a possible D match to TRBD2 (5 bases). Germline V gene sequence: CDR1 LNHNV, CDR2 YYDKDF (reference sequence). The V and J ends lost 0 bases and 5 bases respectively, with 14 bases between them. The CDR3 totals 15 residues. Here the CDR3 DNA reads TGTGCCACCAGCAGAGATTATCGGGGAAGGAACGAGCAGTACTTC. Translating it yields CATSRDYRGRNEQYF.

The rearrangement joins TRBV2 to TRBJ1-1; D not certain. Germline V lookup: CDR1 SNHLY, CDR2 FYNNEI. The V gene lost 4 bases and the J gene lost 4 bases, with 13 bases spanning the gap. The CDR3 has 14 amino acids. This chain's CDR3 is CASSVTTGSTEAFF. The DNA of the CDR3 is TGTGCCAGCAGTGTTACAACCGGGAGCACTGAAGCTTTCTTT.

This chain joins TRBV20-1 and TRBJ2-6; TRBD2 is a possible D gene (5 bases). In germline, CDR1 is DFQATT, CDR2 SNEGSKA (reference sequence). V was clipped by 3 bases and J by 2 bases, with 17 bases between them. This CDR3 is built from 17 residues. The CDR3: CSASRPMSRAGANVLTF. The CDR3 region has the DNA TGCAGTGCTAGTCGCCCTATGTCGAGGGCTGGGGCCAACGTCCTGACTTTC.

CDR3 DNA: TGTGCCACCAGCAGAGATTATAGTGCAGGGAATCAGCCCCAGCATTTT. Protein product: CATSRDYSAGNQPQHF. J is TRBJ1-5 and V is TRBV15, with a weak D call TRBD1 (5 bases). This CDR3 is 16 amino acids long. Trimming pared 0 bases from V and 4 bases from J, leaving 13 bases between. Per the germline V gene, CDR1 is LNHNV and CDR2 is YYDKDF (reference sequence).

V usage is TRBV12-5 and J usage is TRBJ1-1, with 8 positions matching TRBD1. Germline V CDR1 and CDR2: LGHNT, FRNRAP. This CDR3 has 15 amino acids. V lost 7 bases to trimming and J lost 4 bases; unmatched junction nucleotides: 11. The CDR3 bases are TGTGCTAGTGCCCCCGACAGGGGCGGAGGCACTGAAGCTTTCTTT. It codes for CASAPDRGGGTEAFF.

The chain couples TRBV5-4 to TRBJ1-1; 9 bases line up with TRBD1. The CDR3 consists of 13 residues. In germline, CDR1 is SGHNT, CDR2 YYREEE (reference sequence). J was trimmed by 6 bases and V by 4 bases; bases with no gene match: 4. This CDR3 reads CASSLDRGSEAFF. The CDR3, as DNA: TGTGCCAGCAGCCTGGACAGGGGTTCTGAAGCTTTCTTT.

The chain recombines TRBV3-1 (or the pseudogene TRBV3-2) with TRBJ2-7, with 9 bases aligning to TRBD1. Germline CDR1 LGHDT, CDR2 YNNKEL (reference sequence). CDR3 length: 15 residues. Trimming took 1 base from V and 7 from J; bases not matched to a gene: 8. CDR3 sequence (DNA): TGTGCCAGCAGCCAAGGAGGACAGGGGAGGATAGAGCAGTACTTC. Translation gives CASSQGGQGRIEQYF.

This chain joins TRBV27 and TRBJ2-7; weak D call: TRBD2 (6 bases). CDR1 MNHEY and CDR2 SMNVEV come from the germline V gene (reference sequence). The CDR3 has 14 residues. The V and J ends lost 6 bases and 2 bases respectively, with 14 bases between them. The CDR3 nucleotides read TGTGCCAGCAGCCTCGCCGGGGAGGCCTACGAGCAGTACTTC. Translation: CASSLAGEAYEQYF.

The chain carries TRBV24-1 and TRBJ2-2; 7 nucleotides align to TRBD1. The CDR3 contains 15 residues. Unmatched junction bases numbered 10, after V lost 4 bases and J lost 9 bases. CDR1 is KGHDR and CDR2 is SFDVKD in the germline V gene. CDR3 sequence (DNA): TGTGCCACCAGTGACTCGACAGGGTTGAACAGGGAGCTGTTTTTT. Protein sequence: CATSDSTGLNRELFF.

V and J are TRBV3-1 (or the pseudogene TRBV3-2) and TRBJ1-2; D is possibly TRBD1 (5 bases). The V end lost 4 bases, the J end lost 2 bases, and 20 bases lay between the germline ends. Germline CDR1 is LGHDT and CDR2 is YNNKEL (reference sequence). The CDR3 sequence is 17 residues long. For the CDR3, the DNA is TGTGCCAGCAGCCCGGCCGGGGGTAGAGGGAGGAACTATGGCTACACCTTC. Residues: CASSPAGGRGRNYGYTF.

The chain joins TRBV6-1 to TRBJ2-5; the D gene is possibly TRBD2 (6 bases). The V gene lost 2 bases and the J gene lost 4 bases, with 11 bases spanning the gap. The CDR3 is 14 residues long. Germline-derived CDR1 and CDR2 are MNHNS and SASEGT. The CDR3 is CASSESGRGETQYF. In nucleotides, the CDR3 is TGTGCCAGCAGTGAAAGCGGGCGGGGAGAGACCCAGTACTTC.

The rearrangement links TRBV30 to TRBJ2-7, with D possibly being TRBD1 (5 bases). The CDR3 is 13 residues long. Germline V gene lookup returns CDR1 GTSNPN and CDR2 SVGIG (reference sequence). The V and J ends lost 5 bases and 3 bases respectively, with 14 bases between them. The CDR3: CAWQTTDYYEQYF. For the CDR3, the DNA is TGTGCCTGGCAAACGACAGATTACTACGAGCAGTACTTC.

CDR3 nucleotides: TGTGCCAGCAGCGGGACAGGGAGCAATCAGCCCCAGCATTTT. It specifies CASSGTGSNQPQHF. The gene calls are TRBV9 and TRBJ1-5; 8 bases match TRBD1. The V and J ends lost 3 bases and 1 base, in that order; junction bases with no gene match: 0. Germline values: CDR1 SGDLS, CDR2 YYNGEE. The CDR3 is 14 amino acids.

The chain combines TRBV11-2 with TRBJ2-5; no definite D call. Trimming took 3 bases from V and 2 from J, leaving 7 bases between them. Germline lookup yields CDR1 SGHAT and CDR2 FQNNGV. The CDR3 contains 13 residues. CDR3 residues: CASSLRLQETQYF. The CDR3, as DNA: TGTGCCAGCAGCTTGAGGCTGCAAGAGACCCAGTACTTC.

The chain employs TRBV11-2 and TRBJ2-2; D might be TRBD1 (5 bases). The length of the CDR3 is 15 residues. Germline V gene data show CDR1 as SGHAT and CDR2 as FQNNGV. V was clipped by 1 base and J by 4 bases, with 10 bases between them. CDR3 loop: CASSLARVGTGELFF. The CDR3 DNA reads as TGTGCCAGCAGCTTAGCCAGGGTGGGCACCGGGGAGCTGTTTTTT. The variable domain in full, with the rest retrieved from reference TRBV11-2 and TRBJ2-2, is EAGVAQSPRYKIIEKRQSVAFWCNPISGHATLYWYQQILGQGPKLLIQFQNNGVVDDSQLPKDRFSAERLKGVDSTLKIQPAKLEDSAVYLCASSLARVGTGELFFGEGSRLTVL.

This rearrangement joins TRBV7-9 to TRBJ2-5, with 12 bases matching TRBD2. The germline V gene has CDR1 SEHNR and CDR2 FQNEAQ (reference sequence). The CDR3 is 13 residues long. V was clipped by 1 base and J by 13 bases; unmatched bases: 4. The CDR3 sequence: CASSLGLAGERYF. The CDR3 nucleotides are TGTGCCAGCAGCTTAGGACTAGCGGGGGAGCGGTACTTC.

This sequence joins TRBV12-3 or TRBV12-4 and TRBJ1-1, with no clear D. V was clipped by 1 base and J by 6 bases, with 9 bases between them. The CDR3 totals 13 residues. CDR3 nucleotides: TGTGCCAGCAGTTTAGGGCAGATGCCTGAAGCTTTCTTT. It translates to CASSLGQMPEAFF.

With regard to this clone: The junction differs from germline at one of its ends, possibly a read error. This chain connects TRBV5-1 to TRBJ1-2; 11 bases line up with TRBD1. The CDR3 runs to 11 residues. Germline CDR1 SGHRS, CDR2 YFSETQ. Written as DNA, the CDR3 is TGCGCCAGCAGCTTTGGGACAGGGGGGTCCTTC. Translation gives CASSFGTGGSF.